This TCR beta chain was captured by sequencing in a study of PD-L1 blockade in urothelial cancer. Study context: Blood samples contained a median about 130,000 T cells.

Time point denoted: pretreatment peripheral blood. TCRdb's copy holds only in-frame clones and misses some; the assay was immunoSEQ multiplex PCR. The sample has about 56,000 clones, approximately 85% seen once. The germline CDR1 and CDR2 sequences are SGHRS and YFSETQ. Unmatched junction bases numbered 6, after V lost 4 bases and J lost 0 bases. The CDR3 runs 17 residues. The sequences come from PBMCs, collected around atezolizumab (anti-PD-L1) treatment. This clonotype was sampled from a man between 65 and 85 years old with urothelial cancer. The J gene is TRBJ2-1, the V gene TRBV5-1, with 11 bases identical to TRBD2. DNA for the CDR3: TGCGCCAGCAGCCTTAGCGGGAGGGCGGGCTCCTACAATGAGCAGTTCTTC. Amino acids: CASSLSGRAGSYNEQFF.